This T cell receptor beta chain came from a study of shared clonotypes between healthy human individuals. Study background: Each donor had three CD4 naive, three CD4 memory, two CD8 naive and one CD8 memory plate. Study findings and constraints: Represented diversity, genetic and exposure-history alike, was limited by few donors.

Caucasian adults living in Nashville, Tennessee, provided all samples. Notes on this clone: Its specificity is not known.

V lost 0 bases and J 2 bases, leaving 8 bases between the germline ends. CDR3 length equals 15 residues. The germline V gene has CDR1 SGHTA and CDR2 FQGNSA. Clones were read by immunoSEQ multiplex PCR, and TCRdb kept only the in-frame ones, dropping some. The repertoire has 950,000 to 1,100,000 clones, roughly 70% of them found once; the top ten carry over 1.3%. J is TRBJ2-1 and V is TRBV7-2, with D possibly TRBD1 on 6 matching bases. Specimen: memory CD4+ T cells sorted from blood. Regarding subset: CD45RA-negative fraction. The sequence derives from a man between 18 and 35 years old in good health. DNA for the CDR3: TGTGCCAGCAGCTTAGCACAGGGTACCTACAATGAGCAGTTCTTC. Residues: CASSLAQGTYNEQFF.